These 18 T cell receptor beta chains originate from one sample sequenced in a study of neurological immune-mediated disorders. A single record per CDR3 protein comes from TCRdb applying MiXCR to the 5' RACE reads. The sample yields roughly 100,000 distinct CDR3 sequences, around 3.3% seen once. What was sequenced was PBMCs. These receptors were taken from a woman younger than 35 with multiple sclerosis.

This clonotype was seen at least ten times. The gene calls are TRBV20-1 and TRBJ1-2; tentatively, D is TRBD1 (5 bases). The CDR3 is 15 residues long. Looked up from germline, CDR1 is DFQATT and CDR2 is SNEGSKA (reference sequence). With 4 bases removed from V and 2 bases from J, the gap between germline ends came to 17 bases. The CDR3 DNA reads as TGCAGTGCTACCCCTATCGGACAAGAAAACTATGGCTACACCTTC. It encodes CSATPIGQENYGYTF.

V is TRBV10-3 and J is TRBJ2-1; 10 bases line up with TRBD1. The V gene end was trimmed by 2 bases and the J gene end by 8 bases; junction bases not matched to a gene: 3. Germline CDR1 ENHRY, CDR2 SYGVKD. CDR3 size: 14 residues. This CDR3 is CAISEVGTGDEQFF. CDR3 DNA sequence: TGTGCCATCAGTGAGGTGGGGACAGGGGATGAGCAGTTCTTC.

In its sample, this clonotype was seen a few times. The V call is TRBV7-6, the J call TRBJ2-1; 8 bases match TRBD1. J was trimmed by 6 bases and V by 5 bases; bases with no gene match: 9. Germline CDR1 reads SGHVS; CDR2 reads FNYEAQ. The CDR3 contains 15 residues. The CDR3 reads CASSVRQGIINEQFF. DNA for the CDR3: TGTGCCAGCAGCGTACGACAGGGGATAATCAATGAGCAGTTCTTC.

This clonotype was seen ten or more times. The junction shows a germline mismatch at one end, possibly a read error. V usage is TRBV11-2 and J usage is TRBJ2-7; TRBD1 agrees at 8 bases. Germline values: CDR1 SGHAT, CDR2 FQNNGV. This CDR3 region has 16 residues. CDR3 DNA: TGTGCCAGCAGATTAGACTCAGGGGGCTTCAACTACGAGCAGTACTTC. This sequence encodes CASRLDSGGFNYEQYF.

This clonotype was observed at least ten times. V gene TRBV5-1 combines with J gene TRBJ2-1, with 14 positions matching TRBD2. Germline lookup yields CDR1 SGHRS and CDR2 YFSETQ. With 4 bases clipped from V and 5 bases from J, the junction kept 2 bases outside the gene matches. CDR3 size: 15 residues. The CDR3 DNA sequence: TGCGCCAGCAGCGGGGGACTAGCGGGAGACAATGAGCAGTTCTTC. It encodes CASSGGLAGDNEQFF.

This clonotype was counted at least ten times. The chain recombines TRBV11-2 with TRBJ1-2; 7 bases map to TRBD1. CDR3 length equals 14 residues. Per germline, CDR1 SGHAT and CDR2 FQNNGV. With 4 bases clipped from V and 4 bases from J, the junction kept 6 bases outside the gene matches. CDR3 sequence (DNA): TGTGCCAGCAGCTCATACGGACAGGCCTATGGCTACACCTTC. As protein: CASSSYGQAYGYTF.

The sample holds many counts of this clonotype. The rearrangement joins TRBV6-6 to TRBJ2-3; D possibly corresponds to TRBD2 (6 bases). There are 13 residues in the CDR3. Deletions cut 6 bases from V and 6 bases from J, with 13 bases between. Germline V lookup: CDR1 MNHNY, CDR2 SVGAGI (reference sequence). The CDR3 spells CASSLALGDTQYF. CDR3 nucleotide sequence: TGTGCCAGCAGCCTAGCGTTGGGGGATACGCAGTATTTT.

In this sample, this clonotype turned up many times. V gene TRBV20-1 combines with J gene TRBJ2-1; the D is unclear. Trimming pared 6 bases from V and 2 bases from J, leaving 14 bases between. Germline CDR1 is DFQATT and CDR2 is SNEGSKA (reference sequence). CDR3 length: 14 residues. The CDR3 DNA is TGCAGTGCCCCCTGGGAAGGGCCCTACAATGAGCAGTTCTTC. As protein: CSAPWEGPYNEQFF.

Ten or more counts support this clonotype. One junction end disagrees with the germline gene, perhaps due to a read error. The J gene is TRBJ2-7, the V gene TRBV12-3 or TRBV12-4; D uncertain. The CDR3 is 14 amino acids. CDR3 bases: TGTGCCAGCAGTTTCCTGGTGGCCTCCCACGAGCAGTACTTC. Protein: CASSFLVASHEQYF.

This clonotype was seen ten or more times. This chain links TRBV12-3 or TRBV12-4 with TRBJ2-1, with 9 bases fitting TRBD2. This CDR3 has 14 residues. Trimming cost V 7 bases and J 1 base; bases outside gene matches: 2. The CDR3 loop is CASISGRSYNEQFF. The CDR3 DNA is TGTGCCAGCATTAGCGGGAGATCCTACAATGAGCAGTTCTTC.

This clonotype was counted ten times or more. J is TRBJ2-2 and V is TRBV20-1; a possible D gene is TRBD1 (6 bases). The V and J ends lost 1 base and 4 bases respectively, with 10 bases between them. The length of the CDR3 is 14 residues. Germline CDR1 is DFQATT and CDR2 is SNEGSKA (reference sequence). CDR3 region: CSARAGTLTGELFF. The CDR3 bases are TGCAGTGCTAGAGCCGGGACACTCACCGGGGAGCTGTTTTTT.

This clonotype was counted at least ten times. This chain joins TRBV5-1 and TRBJ2-4; D is undetermined. Trimming took off 4 bases at V and 5 bases at J, with 4 bases between the two ends. CDR1 is SGHRS, CDR2 YFSETQ, per germline. This CDR3 region has 11 residues. CDR3 region: CASSGENIQYF. CDR3 nucleotides: TGCGCCAGCAGCGGCGAAAACATTCAGTACTTC.

Remarks on this clonotype: With a much larger clone just one base away, this may be a read error. The chain combines TRBV6-6 with TRBJ2-1, with D unclear. The CDR3 runs to 12 residues. CDR1 and CDR2 (germline): MNHNY, SVGAGI (reference sequence). The CDR3 sequence: CDSSYSNNEQFF. CDR3 sequence (DNA): TGTGACAGCAGTTACAGTAACAATGAGCAGTTCTTC.

This clonotype showed up just a few times. The gene calls are TRBV28 and TRBJ2-5; 9 bases agree with TRBD1. Losses at the gene ends were 4 bases for V and 5 bases for J; bases not matched to a gene: 8. CDR1 is MDHEN and CDR2 is SYDVKM in the germline V gene. The CDR3 length is 15 residues. CDR3 DNA sequence: TGTGCCAGCAGTTCCCGGACAGGGGAGGGGGAGACCCAGTACTTC. It is translated as CASSSRTGEGETQYF.

Ten or more counts support this clonotype. The chain combines TRBV28 with TRBJ1-6; D uncertain. V lost 3 bases to trimming and J lost 0 bases, with 21 bases between them. CDR1 and CDR2 (germline): MDHEN, SYDVKM. There are 20 residues in the CDR3. This CDR3 reads CASSFLVVKVQSSYNSPLHF. In DNA, the CDR3 is TGTGCCAGCAGTTTTTTGGTCGTTAAGGTCCAGAGCTCCTATAATTCACCCCTCCACTTT.

This clonotype was seen ten or more times. The V and J genes are TRBV7-2 and TRBJ1-6; D is undetermined. This CDR3 spans 13 amino acids. With 1 base removed from V and 7 bases from J, the gap between germline ends came to 5 bases. The V gene's germline CDR1 is SGHTA and CDR2 FQGNSA. The CDR3 DNA reads as TGTGCCAGCAGCTTAGGTTTGAATTCACCCCTCCACTTT. This codes for CASSLGLNSPLHF.

There are many counts of this clonotype. The chain couples TRBV3-1 to TRBJ2-3, with 9 bases that match TRBD2. The CDR3 is 14 residues long. The trim removed 0 bases at V and 6 bases at J, leaving 1 base unmatched. The germline V gene encodes CDR1 LGHDT and CDR2 YNNKEL (reference sequence). The CDR3 region is CASSQESGGDTQYF. The CDR3 region has the DNA TGTGCCAGCAGCCAAGAAAGCGGGGGGGATACGCAGTATTTT.

This clonotype was seen repeatedly, ten times or more. This rearrangement joins TRBV5-1 to TRBJ2-5; either TRBD1 or TRBD2 may fit D (5 bases each). Trimming removed 4 bases from V and 4 bases from J, with 11 bases in between. The length of the CDR3 is 13 residues. Germline CDR1 and CDR2: SGHRS and YFSETQ. The CDR3 DNA sequence: TGCGCCAGCAGCCTCCCAGGGACAGAGACCCAGTACTTC. Residues: CASSLPGTETQYF.